This T cell receptor beta chain was observed in a study of regulatory T cells in long-lasting Graves disease. Arm-PCR of CDR3 regions and iRepertoire HTBI primers were the basis on which TCR beta libraries were built. TCRdb redid the calling of the multiplex PCR reads with MiXCR, one entry per CDR3 protein. The data hold more than 300,000 distinct CDR3 sequences, with 10% to 15% observed a single time. The CDR3 covers 17 residues. The germline V gene encodes CDR1 SGHKS and CDR2 YYEKEE (reference sequence). Trimming cost V 7 bases and J 7 bases; bases outside gene matches: 17. The time point was: newly diagnosed GD, antithyroid drugs for less than 3 months. The authors made the TCR library using RNA they extracted from PBMCs. Separately, the same data were catalogued under a study of T cells in Graves' hyperthyroidism and ophthalmopathy.

The TCR was taken from a woman between 18 and 29 years old with Graves disease. The V call is TRBV5-5, the J call TRBJ1-4; TRBD1 agrees at 9 bases. The sequences come from peripheral blood mononuclear cells (PBMCs), collected at new diagnosis, from a patient treated with antithyroid drugs. CDR3 protein: CASDTGTGPLWGEKLFF. In DNA form, the CDR3 reads TGTGCCAGCGACACCGGGACAGGGCCCCTTTGGGGTGAAAAACTGTTTTTT.